The entry that follows covers one TCR beta chain sequence. Germline loops: CDR1 MGHRA, CDR2 YSYEKL. The CDR3 runs to 13 residues. This entry comes from a study of CXCR3-negative and CXCR3-positive naive CD8 T cells. Libraries of TRB cDNA were made by 5' RACE and carried UMIs. TCRdb re-analyzed the 5' RACE reads; it lists each CDR3 protein once, without DNA. Here the sample table reports more than 50,000 distinct CDR3 sequences. Sorts that each held 300,000 cells were run in triplicate for every CD8+ T cell subset. The V and J genes are TRBV4-1 and TRBJ2-1; absent DNA, TCRdb's TRBD1 call cannot be checked. The TCR sequence derives from a human donor in good health. Some clones in this sample may be carry-over from other donors' samples. The sample taken for sequencing was naive CXCR3- CD8+ T cells from blood. Subset meaning: CD45RO-CCR7+CD27+CD95- naive CD8+ T cells lacking CXCR3 (TNR3-). The CDR3 sequence is CASSQEVGGEQFF.